The entry below gives a single T cell receptor (beta chain) sequence along with its context. The entire patient cohort was treatment-naive prior to thyroid surgery. These data come from a study of metastatic and nonmetastatic thyroid tumors. In the study overall: Repertoires from malignant and benign thyroid patients were compared across blood and tumor or nodule tissue.

TCRdb used MiXCR to call clones anew from the PCR reads. The top ten hold 9.5% to 13% of the sample, which has about 38,000 clones, about 26% seen once. Sequencing was done on a sample of blood. The sequence was obtained from a male donor with papillary thyroid cancer or a benign thyroid nodule (not recorded which). Some clones in this sample may be carry-over from other donors' samples.

CDR3 region: CASSLVPGRRYYNEQFF. The DNA for the CDR3 is TGTGCCAGCAGCTTAGTGCCAGGGCGAAGATACTACAATGAGCAGTTCTTC. The chain employs TRBV11-1 and TRBJ2-1; maybe TRBD1 (5 bases). CDR3 length: 17 amino acids. Trimming removed 1 base from V and 3 bases from J, with 16 bases in between. Germline V gene sequence: CDR1 SGHAT, CDR2 FQDESV (reference sequence).